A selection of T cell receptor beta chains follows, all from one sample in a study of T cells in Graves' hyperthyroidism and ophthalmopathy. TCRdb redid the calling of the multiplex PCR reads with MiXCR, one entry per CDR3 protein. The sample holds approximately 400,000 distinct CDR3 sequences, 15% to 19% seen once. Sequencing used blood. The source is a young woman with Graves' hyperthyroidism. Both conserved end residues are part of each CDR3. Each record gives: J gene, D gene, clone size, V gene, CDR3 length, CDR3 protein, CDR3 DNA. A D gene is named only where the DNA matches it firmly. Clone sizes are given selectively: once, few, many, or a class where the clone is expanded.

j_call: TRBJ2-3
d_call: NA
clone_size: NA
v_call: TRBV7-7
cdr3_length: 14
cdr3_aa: CASSPDRSTDTQYF
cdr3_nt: TGTGCTAGCAGCCCAGACAGAAGCACAGATACGCAGTATTTT

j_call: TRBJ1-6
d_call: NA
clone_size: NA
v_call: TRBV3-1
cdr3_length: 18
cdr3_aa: CASSPLAPTGAAGSPLHF
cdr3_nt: TGTGCCAGCAGCCCACTCGCCCCTACCGGGGCGGCGGGTTCACCCCTCCACTTT

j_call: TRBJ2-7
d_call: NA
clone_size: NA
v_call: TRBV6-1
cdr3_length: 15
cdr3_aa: CASSPAGTKAYEQYF
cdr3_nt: TGTGCCAGCAGTCCGGCCGGGACAAAGGCCTACGAGCAGTACTTC

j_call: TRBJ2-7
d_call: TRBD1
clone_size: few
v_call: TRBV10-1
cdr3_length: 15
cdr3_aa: CASSDSGQGRYEQYF
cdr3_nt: TGCGCCAGCAGTGATTCTGGACAGGGGAGATACGAGCAGTACTTC

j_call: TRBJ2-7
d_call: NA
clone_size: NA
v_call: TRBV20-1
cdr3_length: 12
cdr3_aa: CSADLGPGEQYF
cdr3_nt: TGCAGTGCGGACCTTGGGCCCGGCGAGCAGTACTTC

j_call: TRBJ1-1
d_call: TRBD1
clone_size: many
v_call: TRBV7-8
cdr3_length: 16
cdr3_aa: CASSFNRGGRTTEAFF
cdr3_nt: TGTGCCAGCAGCTTTAACAGGGGAGGAAGGACGACTGAAGCTTTCTTT

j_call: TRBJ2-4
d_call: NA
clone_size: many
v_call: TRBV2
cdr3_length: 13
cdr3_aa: CASSGGAKNIQYF
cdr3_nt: TGTGCCAGCAGTGGGGGGGCCAAAAACATTCAGTACTTC

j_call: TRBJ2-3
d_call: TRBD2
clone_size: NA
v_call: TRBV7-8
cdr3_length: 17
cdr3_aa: CASSSRTSGSEPDTQYF
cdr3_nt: TGTGCCAGCAGCTCCCGGACTAGCGGGAGCGAGCCAGATACGCAGTATTTT

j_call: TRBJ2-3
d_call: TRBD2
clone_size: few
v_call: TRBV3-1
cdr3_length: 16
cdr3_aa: CASSPQWGLGVDTQYF
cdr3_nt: TGTGCCAGCAGCCCCCAGTGGGGACTAGGGGTAGATACGCAGTATTTT

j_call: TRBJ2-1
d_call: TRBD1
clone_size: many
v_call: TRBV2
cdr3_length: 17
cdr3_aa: CASSVTSAQGIFNEQFF
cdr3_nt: TGTGCCAGCAGTGTTACCTCTGCACAGGGGATCTTCAATGAGCAGTTCTTC

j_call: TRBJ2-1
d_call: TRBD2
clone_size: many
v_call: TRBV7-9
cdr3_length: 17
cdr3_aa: CASSTISGVNSYNEQFF
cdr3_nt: TGTGCCAGCAGCACAATCAGCGGGGTCAACTCCTACAATGAGCAGTTCTTC

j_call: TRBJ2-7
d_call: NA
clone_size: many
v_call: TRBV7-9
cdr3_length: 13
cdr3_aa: CASSNGGRYEQYF
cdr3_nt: TGTGCCAGCAGCAATGGAGGGAGATACGAGCAGTACTTC

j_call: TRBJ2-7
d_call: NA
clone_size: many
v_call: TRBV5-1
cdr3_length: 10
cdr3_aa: CASSLPEQYF
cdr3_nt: TGCGCCAGCAGCTTGCCCGAGCAGTACTTC

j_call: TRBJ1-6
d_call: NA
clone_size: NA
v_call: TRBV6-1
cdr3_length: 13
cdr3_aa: CASSWGDSSPLHF
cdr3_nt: TGTGCCAGCAGTTGGGGCGACTCCTCACCCCTCCACTTT

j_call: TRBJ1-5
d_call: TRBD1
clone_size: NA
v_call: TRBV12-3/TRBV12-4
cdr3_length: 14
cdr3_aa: CASSPTGGGQAQHF
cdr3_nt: TGTGCCAGCAGCCCGACAGGGGGAGGCCAGGCCCAGCATTTT

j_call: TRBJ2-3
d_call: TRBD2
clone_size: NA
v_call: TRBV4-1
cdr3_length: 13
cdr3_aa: CASSQGLVDTQYF
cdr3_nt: TGCGCCAGCAGCCAGGGACTAGTAGATACGCAGTATTTT

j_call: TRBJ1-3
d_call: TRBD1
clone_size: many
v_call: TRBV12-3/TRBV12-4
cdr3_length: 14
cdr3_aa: CASRRQGTIYTIYF
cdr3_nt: TGTGCCAGCAGAAGACAGGGTACAATTTACACCATATATTTT

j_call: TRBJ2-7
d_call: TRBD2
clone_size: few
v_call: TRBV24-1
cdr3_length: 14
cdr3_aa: CATGAGTSGDEQYF
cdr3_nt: TGTGCCACGGGCGCCGGGACTAGCGGAGACGAGCAGTACTTC

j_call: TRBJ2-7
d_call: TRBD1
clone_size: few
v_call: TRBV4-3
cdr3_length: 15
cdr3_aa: CASSQGATGGYEQYF
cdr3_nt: TGCGCCAGCAGCCAAGGTGCGACAGGGGGCTACGAGCAGTACTTC

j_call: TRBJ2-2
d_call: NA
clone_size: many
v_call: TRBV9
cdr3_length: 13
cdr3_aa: CASSVGPTGELFF
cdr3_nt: TGTGCCAGCAGCGTCGGGCCCACCGGGGAGCTGTTTTTT

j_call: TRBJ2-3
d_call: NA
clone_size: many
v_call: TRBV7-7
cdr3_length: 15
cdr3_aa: CASSLGNLNTDTQYF
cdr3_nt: TGTGCTAGCAGCTTAGGCAACTTAAACACAGATACGCAGTATTTT